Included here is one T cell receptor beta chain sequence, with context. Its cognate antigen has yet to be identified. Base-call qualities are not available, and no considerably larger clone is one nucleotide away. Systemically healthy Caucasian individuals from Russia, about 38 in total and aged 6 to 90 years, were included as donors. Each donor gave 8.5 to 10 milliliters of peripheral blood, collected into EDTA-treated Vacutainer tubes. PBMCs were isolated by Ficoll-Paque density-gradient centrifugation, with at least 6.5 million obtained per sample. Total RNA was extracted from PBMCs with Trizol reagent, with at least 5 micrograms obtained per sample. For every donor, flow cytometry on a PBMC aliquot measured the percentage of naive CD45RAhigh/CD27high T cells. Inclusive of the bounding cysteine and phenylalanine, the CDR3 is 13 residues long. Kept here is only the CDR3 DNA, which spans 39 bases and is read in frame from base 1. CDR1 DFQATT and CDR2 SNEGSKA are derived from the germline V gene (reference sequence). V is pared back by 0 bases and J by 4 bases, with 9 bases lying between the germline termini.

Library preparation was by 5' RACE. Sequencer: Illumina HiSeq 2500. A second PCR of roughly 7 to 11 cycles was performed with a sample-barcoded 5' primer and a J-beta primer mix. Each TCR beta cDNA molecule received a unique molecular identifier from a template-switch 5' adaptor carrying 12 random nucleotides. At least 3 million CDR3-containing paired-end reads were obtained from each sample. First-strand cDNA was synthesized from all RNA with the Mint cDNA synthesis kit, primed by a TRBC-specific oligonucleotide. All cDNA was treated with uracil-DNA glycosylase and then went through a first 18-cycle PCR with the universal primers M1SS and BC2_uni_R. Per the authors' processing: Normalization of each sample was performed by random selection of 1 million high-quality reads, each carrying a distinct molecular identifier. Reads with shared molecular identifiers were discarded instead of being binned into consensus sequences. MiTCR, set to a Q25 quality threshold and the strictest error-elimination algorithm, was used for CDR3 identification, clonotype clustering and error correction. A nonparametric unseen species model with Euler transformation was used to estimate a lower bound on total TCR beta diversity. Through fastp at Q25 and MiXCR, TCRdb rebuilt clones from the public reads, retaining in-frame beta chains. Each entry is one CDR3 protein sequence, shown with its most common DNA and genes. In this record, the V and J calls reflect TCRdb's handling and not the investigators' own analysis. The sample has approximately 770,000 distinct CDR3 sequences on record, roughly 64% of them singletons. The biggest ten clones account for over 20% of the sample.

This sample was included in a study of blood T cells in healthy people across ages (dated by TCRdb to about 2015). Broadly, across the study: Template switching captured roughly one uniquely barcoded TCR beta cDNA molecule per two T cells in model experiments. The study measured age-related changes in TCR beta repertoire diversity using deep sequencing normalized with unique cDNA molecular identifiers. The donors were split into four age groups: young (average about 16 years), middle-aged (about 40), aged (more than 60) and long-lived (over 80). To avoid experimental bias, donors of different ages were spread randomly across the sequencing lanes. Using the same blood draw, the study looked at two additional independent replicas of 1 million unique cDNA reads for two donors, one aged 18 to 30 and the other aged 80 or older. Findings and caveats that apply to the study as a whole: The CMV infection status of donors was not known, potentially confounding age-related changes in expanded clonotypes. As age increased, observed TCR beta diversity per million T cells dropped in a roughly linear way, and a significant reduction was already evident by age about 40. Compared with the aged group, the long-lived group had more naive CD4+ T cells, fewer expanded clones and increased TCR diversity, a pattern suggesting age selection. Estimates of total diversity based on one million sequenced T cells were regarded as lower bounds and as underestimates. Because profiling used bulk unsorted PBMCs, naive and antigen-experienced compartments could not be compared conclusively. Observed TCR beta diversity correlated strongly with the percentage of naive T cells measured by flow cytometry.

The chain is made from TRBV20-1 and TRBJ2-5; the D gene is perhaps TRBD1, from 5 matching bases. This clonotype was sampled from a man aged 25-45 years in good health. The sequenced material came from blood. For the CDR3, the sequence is CSAREDKSETQYF. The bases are TGCAGTGCTAGAGAGGACAAATCAGAGACCCAGTACTTC.